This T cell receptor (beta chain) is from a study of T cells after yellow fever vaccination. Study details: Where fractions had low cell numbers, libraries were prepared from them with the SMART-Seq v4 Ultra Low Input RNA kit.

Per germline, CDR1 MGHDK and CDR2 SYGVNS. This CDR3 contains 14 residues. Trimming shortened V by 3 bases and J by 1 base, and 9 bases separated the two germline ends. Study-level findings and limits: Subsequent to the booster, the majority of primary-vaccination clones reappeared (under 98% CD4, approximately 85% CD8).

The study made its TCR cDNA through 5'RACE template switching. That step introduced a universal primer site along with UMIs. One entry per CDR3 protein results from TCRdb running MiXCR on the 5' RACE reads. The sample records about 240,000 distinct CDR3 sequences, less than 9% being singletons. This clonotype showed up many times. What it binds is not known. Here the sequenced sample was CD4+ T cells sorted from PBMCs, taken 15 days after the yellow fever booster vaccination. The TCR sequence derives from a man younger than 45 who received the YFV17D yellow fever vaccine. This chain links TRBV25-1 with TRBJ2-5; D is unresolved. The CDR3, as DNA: TGTGCCAGCAGTGAGTTTCGGATCCAAGAGACCCAGTACTTC. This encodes CASSEFRIQETQYF.